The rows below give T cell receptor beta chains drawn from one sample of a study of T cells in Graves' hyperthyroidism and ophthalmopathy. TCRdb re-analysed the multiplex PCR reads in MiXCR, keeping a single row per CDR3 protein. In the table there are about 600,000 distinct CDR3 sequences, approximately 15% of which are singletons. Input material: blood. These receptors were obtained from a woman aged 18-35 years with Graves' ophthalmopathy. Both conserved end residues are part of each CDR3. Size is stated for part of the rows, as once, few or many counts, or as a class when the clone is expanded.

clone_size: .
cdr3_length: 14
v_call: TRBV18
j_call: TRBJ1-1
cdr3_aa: CASSPPGVLGEAFF

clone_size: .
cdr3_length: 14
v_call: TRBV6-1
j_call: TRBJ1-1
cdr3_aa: CASIAPTGNTEAFF

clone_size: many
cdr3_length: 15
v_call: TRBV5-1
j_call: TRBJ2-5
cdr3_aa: CASSGTPGQRETQYF

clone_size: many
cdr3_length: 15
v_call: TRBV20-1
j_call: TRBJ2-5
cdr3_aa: CSASQTDVRRETQYF

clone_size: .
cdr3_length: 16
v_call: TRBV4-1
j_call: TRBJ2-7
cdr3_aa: CASTTLDSGRAYEQYF

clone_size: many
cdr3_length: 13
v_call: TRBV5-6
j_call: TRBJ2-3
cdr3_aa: CASSHTSTDTQYF

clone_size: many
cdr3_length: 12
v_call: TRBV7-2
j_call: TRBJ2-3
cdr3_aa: CASSLQGYTQYF

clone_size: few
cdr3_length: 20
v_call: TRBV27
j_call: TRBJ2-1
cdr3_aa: CASSLLATGGRVALSNEQFF

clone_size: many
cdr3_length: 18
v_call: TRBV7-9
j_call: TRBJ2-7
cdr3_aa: CASSFTPSAGQQSYEQYF

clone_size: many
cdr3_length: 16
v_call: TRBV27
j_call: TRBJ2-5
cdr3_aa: CASSLIRSERGETQYF

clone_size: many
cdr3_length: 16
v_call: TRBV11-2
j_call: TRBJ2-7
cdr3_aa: CASSLNGRGKPYEQYF

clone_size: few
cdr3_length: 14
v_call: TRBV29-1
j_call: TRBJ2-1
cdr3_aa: CSVMNALVHNEQFF

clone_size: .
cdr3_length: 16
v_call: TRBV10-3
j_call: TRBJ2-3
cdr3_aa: CAIKGGPPFGGDTQYF

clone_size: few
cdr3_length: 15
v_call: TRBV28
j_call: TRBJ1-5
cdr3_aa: CASNNRGGSNQPQHF

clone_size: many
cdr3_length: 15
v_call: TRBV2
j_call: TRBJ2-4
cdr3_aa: CASREGPIAKNIQYF

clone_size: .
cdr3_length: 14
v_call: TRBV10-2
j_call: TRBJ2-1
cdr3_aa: CASSEGGYHNEQFF

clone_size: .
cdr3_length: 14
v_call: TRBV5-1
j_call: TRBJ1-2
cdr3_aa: CASSLSTTNYGYTF

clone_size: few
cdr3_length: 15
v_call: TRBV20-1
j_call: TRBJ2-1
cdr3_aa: CSARDPGPRYNEQFF

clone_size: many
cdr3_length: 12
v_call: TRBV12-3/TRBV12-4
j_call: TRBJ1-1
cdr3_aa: CASSRHPSGAFF

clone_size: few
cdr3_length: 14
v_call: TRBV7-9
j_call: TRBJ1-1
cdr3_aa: CASSLYNQNTEAFF

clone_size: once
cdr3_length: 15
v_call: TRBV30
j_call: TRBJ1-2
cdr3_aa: CAWMGWGLIGYSYTF

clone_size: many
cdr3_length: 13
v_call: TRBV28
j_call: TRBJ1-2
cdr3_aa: CASSLAGHYGYTF

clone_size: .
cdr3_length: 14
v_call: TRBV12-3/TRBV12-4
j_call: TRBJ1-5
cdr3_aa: CASSLGQGPQPQHF

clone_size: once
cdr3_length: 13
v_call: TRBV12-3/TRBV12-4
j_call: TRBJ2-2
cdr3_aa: CARGGRNTGELFF

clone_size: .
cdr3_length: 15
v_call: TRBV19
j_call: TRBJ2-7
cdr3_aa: CAAIRTSGRLDEQYF

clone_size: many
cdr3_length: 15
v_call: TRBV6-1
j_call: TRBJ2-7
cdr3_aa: CASSPQVGSTYEQYF

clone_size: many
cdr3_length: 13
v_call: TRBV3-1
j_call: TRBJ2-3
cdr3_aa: CASSQDRWNTQYF

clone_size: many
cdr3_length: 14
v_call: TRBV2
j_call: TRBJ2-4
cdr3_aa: CASTGGTAKNIQYF

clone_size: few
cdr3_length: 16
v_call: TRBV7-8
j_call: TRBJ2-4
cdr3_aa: CASSLRDRGGGNIQYF

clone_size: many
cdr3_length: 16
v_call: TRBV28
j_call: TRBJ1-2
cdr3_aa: CASSGGQGTLNYGYTF